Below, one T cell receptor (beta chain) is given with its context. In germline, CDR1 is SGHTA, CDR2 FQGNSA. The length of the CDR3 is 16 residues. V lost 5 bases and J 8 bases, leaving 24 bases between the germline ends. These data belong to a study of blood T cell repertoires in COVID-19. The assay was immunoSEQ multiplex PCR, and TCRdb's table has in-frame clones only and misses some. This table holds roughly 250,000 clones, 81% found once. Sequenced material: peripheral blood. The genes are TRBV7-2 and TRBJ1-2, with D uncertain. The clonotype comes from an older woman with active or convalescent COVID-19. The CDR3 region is CASSQRMRAASGGYTF. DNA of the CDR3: TGTGCCAGCAGCCAAAGGATGCGGGCCGCCTCGGGGGGCTACACCTTC.